The text below deals with one T cell receptor (beta chain). Its specificity is unknown. Assay: immunoSEQ multiplex PCR; the TCRdb copy retains only in-frame clones and omits some. The sample comprises around 65,000 clones, approximately 92% of which are singletons, and about 5.2% rests with the top ten. This sample stems from a study of cytomegalovirus exposure and HLA in healthy donors. Study-level points and caveats: TCR beta chains numbering approximately 150 were designated cytomegalovirus-associated. Reports described diagnosis of cytomegalovirus status by the classifier as highly specific and sensitive. According to a subsequent analysis, TCR clusters identified in the first cohort showed a tendency to co-occur across the roughly 130 validation repertoires.

Germline trimming cut 5 bases from V and 4 bases from J; bases unmatched to any gene: 12. CDR3 length: 16 residues. Germline V lookup: CDR1 SGHVS, CDR2 FQNEAQ. Input material: PBMCs. This chain uses TRBV7-8 with TRBJ2-3, with 7 positions matching TRBD2. The origin of this receptor is a man in his late teens or twenties in good health and CMV-seropositive. CDR3 sequence: CASSAARLARADTQYF. The CDR3 DNA follows: TGTGCCAGCAGCGCTGCCCGACTAGCTCGGGCAGATACGCAGTATTTT.